One sample yielded the 10 T cell receptor beta chains listed below, sequenced in a study of technical replicates of blood from several donors. Profiled with immunoSEQ multiplex PCR; TCRdb holds only in-frame clones, not every one. Of about 79,000 clones listed, 90% to 95% are singletons. The sample taken for sequencing was T cells isolated from PBMCs. The receptor set was obtained from a human donor in good health.

V gene TRBV5-1 combines with J gene TRBJ1-2, with a possible D match to TRBD1 (5 bases). Trimming cost V 2 bases and J 0 bases, with 14 bases left between them. The length of the CDR3 is 16 residues. Germline V gene lookup returns CDR1 SGHRS and CDR2 YFSETQ. The CDR3 reads CASSLLQGKANYGYTF. The DNA of the CDR3 is TGCGCCAGCAGCTTACTTCAGGGTAAAGCTAACTATGGCTACACCTTC.

The J gene is TRBJ2-3, the V gene TRBV7-2; the match to TRBD2 covers 7 bases. J lost 2 bases, V lost 3 bases, and 14 bases had no gene match. This CDR3 has 18 amino acids. Per the germline V gene, CDR1 is SGHTA and CDR2 is FQGNSA. The CDR3 is CASSFLPGGGTYTDTQYF. The CDR3 DNA reads TGTGCCAGCAGCTTCCTACCGGGGGGTGGCACCTACACAGATACGCAGTATTTT.

The V and J genes are TRBV4-1 and TRBJ1-1; D is possibly TRBD1 (6 bases). The germline CDR1 and CDR2 sequences are MGHRA and YSYEKL. V lost 4 bases, J lost 5 bases, and 17 bases lay in between. This CDR3 is built from 15 residues. The CDR3 reads CASSLGAGAGTEAFF. In DNA form, the CDR3 reads TGCGCCAGCAGCCTCGGAGCGGGGGCCGGGACTGAAGCTTTCTTT.

The chain uses TRBV27 and TRBJ2-3; D perhaps matches TRBD1 (6 bases). The length of the CDR3 is 14 residues. V dropped 5 bases and J dropped 4 bases, with 13 bases sitting between them. Germline CDR1 and CDR2: MNHEY and SMNVEV (reference sequence). CDR3 sequence reads: CASSTQQGSDTQYF. The CDR3 DNA is TGTGCCAGCAGTACGCAACAGGGCTCAGATACGCAGTATTTT.

Written as DNA, the CDR3 is TGTGCCAGCAGCTTAGTCATGACAAACGTAGGCTACACCTTC. Translated: CASSLVMTNVGYTF. The rearrangement uses TRBV7-9 and TRBJ1-2, with unresolved D. V gave up 1 base and J gave up 8 bases, with 14 bases separating them. The CDR3 has 14 amino acids. CDR1 is SEHNR, CDR2 FQNEAQ, per germline (reference sequence).

This rearrangement joins TRBV28 to TRBJ2-5; the D gene is possibly TRBD1 (5 bases). The CDR3 sequence is 13 residues long. V was pared by 2 bases and J by 6 bases, with 10 bases between. CDR1 MDHEN and CDR2 SYDVKM come from the germline V gene. CDR3 DNA: TGTGCCAGCAGTTTACAGGGCTCGAAGACCCAGTACTTC. Translation: CASSLQGSKTQYF.

The CDR3 sequence is CASSSGLFEGDWGYTF. In nucleotides, the CDR3 is TGTGCCAGCAGCTCTGGTTTATTCGAGGGGGATTGGGGCTACACCTTC. The chain uses TRBV5-4 and TRBJ1-2; D possibly corresponds to TRBD1 (6 bases). Trimming took 3 bases from V and 8 from J, leaving 23 bases between them. From germline, CDR1 is SGHNT and CDR2 YYREEE (reference sequence). This CDR3 spans 16 amino acids.

The chain is built from TRBV11-2 and TRBJ2-7; D possibly corresponds to TRBD1 (6 bases). The CDR3 extends over 16 amino acids. Germline V gene data show CDR1 as SGHAT and CDR2 as FQNNGV. V lost 2 bases, J lost 3 bases, and 17 bases lay in between. CDR3 DNA: TGTGCCAGCAGCTTACTAGTTGGACAGTCACGCTACGAGCAGTACTTC. This gives the protein CASSLLVGQSRYEQYF.

The V call is TRBV28, the J call TRBJ2-7; 8 nucleotides match TRBD1. The CDR3 totals 15 residues. Germline loops: CDR1 MDHEN, CDR2 SYDVKM. With 1 base clipped from V and 3 bases from J, the junction kept 5 bases outside the gene matches. The CDR3 DNA is TGTGCCAGCAGTTTATCAACAGGGGGTAACTACGAGCAGTACTTC. Encoded protein: CASSLSTGGNYEQYF. The full variable domain, its missing parts supplied by reference TRBV28 and TRBJ2-7, is DVKVTQSSRYLVKRTGEKVFLECVQDMDHENMFWYRQDPGLGLRLIYFSYDVKMKEKGDIPEGYSVSREKKERFSLILESASTNQTSMYLCASSLSTGGNYEQYFGPGTRLTVT.

The chain joins TRBV14 to TRBJ2-1, with 7 bases fitting TRBD1. The ends lost 5 bases at V and 4 bases at J; junction bases unmatched: 5. The germline V gene has CDR1 SGHDN and CDR2 FVKESK. The CDR3 consists of 14 residues. In DNA form, the CDR3 reads TGTGCCAGCAGCTCGAGGACAGGATACAATGAGCAGTTCTTC. Translating gives CASSSRTGYNEQFF.